This is a list of T cell receptor beta chains from one sample in a study of blood T cell repertoires in COVID-19. Using immunoSEQ multiplex PCR, the repertoire was profiled, and TCRdb retains in-frame clones only, with some absent. Counted here are approximately 120,000 clones, approximately 85% occurring once; the ten biggest clones make up roughly 5.4%. Sequenced: peripheral blood. All receptors derive from a human donor in a cohort sampled during active COVID-19. CDR3s include the opening cysteine and the closing phenylalanine or tryptophan. Each record gives: J gene, V gene, CDR3 length, clone size, D gene, CDR3 DNA, CDR3 protein. A D gene is named only where the DNA matches it firmly. The listing skips clone size in some rows; elsewhere it reads once, few, many or a size class.

TRBJ1-5 TRBV28 15 . . TGTGCCAGCAGTCTAGGCGCCGGCCCCAATCAGCCCCAGCATTTT CASSLGAGPNQPQHF
TRBJ2-3 TRBV4-3 18 . TRBD2 TGCGCCAGCAGCCAAGCTTCCCGCAGCGGGGGACTCACAGATACGCAGTATTTT CASSQASRSGGLTDTQYF
TRBJ1-1 TRBV6-5 15 . . TGTGCCAGCAGTATCTCCGGGACACTGAACACTGAAGCTTTCTTT CASSISGTLNTEAFF
TRBJ2-7 TRBV28 12 once . TGTGCCAGCACTAAAAGGGGGTACGAGCAGTACTTC CASTKRGYEQYF
TRBJ2-7 TRBV18 12 few . TGTGCCAGCTCACCGGGGGGATCCGAGCAGTACTTC CASSPGGSEQYF
TRBJ2-1 TRBV15 14 . . TGTGCCACCAGCAGAGAACGACACCCCAATGAGCAGTTCTTC CATSRERHPNEQFF
TRBJ2-1 TRBV5-1 16 once . TGCGCCAGCAGCTTGCCTATACTAGCTTCCTACAATGAGCAGTTCTTC CASSLPILASYNEQFF
TRBJ1-2 TRBV28 17 . TRBD1 TGTGCCAGCAGTTTGCCCGGGTTTCGGGACAGGGAATATGGCTACACCTTC CASSLPGFRDREYGYTF
TRBJ1-4 TRBV2 14 . TRBD1 TGTGCCAGCAGTGAAGGGAGGGGGCGCGAAAAACTGTTTTTT CASSEGRGREKLFF
TRBJ2-1 TRBV11-3 17 . TRBD2 TGTGCCAGCAGCCCGGGGGGGCGGGGCAATTCCTACAATGAGCAGTTCTTC CASSPGGRGNSYNEQFF
TRBJ2-7 TRBV7-2 14 . TRBD1 TGTGCCAGCAGCTTGACAGGGCAGGGAAGCGAGCAGTACTTC CASSLTGQGSEQYF
TRBJ2-7 TRBV6-5 15 . . TGTGCCAGCAGTTACTCGGGCGGGAAGCCCCACGAGCAGTACTTC CASSYSGGKPHEQYF
TRBJ2-1 TRBV4-2 12 . . TGTGCCAGCAGCCAAGATAGTAATGAGCAGTTCTTC CASSQDSNEQFF
TRBJ2-7 TRBV6-6 14 few TRBD2 TGTGCCAGCAGTTCTAGCGGGAGGGCCTACGAGCAGTACTTC CASSSSGRAYEQYF
TRBJ2-7 TRBV28 15 . TRBD1 TGTGCCAGCAGTGGAGGACAGGGGGTTCCTTCCGAGCAGTACTTC CASSGGQGVPSEQYF
TRBJ1-2 TRBV28 11 . TRBD1 TGTGCCAGCGGGACAGGGCGACGGTACACCTTC CASGTGRRYTF
TRBJ2-7 TRBV9 16 . . TGTGCCAGCAGCGTAGAGCCCGACTTCCTCTCCTACGAGCAGTACTTC CASSVEPDFLSYEQYF
TRBJ1-5 TRBV2 13 . . TGTGCCAGCAGTAAGGGGGGGAGACAGCCCCAGCATTTT CASSKGGRQPQHF
TRBJ2-3 TRBV6-5 13 once TRBD2 TGTGCCAGTGGACTAGAAGGACCCTTTACGCAGTATTTT CASGLEGPFTQYF
TRBJ2-1 TRBV11-2 15 . . TGTGCCAGCAGCCCGCGGGATAGCTCCTACAATGAGCAGTTCTTC CASSPRDSSYNEQFF
TRBJ2-1 TRBV10-1 15 . TRBD2 TGCGCCAGCAACCCCGGGACTAGCGGGAGAAATGAGCAGTTCTTC CASNPGTSGRNEQFF
TRBJ2-7 TRBV4-1 15 once . TGCGCCAGCAGCCAAGCATCTTTCAGCTCCTACGAGCAGTACTTC CASSQASFSSYEQYF
TRBJ1-5 TRBV12-3/TRBV12-4 13 few . TGTGCCAGCAGTGGACAACCCAATCAGCCCCAGCATTTT CASSGQPNQPQHF
TRBJ2-1 TRBV11-3 15 . . TGTGCCAGCAGCGGCGGGACCCCCGCCTACAATGAGCAGTTCTTC CASSGGTPAYNEQFF
TRBJ2-7 TRBV19 14 few . TGTGCCAGCGGAAGGGGGTTCAAAACCTACGAGCAGTACTTC CASGRGFKTYEQYF
TRBJ2-5 TRBV7-2 14 . . TGTGCCAGCACCTTGATGGGGGGGCAGGAGACCCAGTACTTC CASTLMGGQETQYF
TRBJ2-7 TRBV24-1 17 . TRBD1 TGTGCCACCAGTGATTACGAACAGGACAGGGTCTCCTACGAGCAGTACTTC CATSDYEQDRVSYEQYF
TRBJ1-1 TRBV5-1 14 . TRBD1 TGCGCCAGCAGCGCTATACAGGGGGAAGCTGAAGCTTTCTTT CASSAIQGEAEAFF
TRBJ2-3 TRBV7-2 15 . TRBD2 TGTGCCAGCAGCTTACGGGGACTAGACACAGATACGCAGTATTTT CASSLRGLDTDTQYF
TRBJ2-1 TRBV5-6 15 . TRBD2 TGTGCCAGCAGCTTGGGCGGGACTACCTACAATGAGCAGTTCTTC CASSLGGTTYNEQFF
TRBJ2-2 TRBV30 15 . . TGTGCCTGGAACCTGCAGGGGACCCACACCGGGGAGCTGTTTTTT CAWNLQGTHTGELFF
TRBJ2-5 TRBV4-1 13 . . TGCGCCAGCAGCCAAGATGAAGCGGAGACCCAGTACTTC CASSQDEAETQYF
TRBJ2-7 TRBV28 16 . TRBD1 TGTGCCAGCAGTTTCGGAGGAACAGGGGCTAGGGATGAGCAGTACTTC CASSFGGTGARDEQYF
TRBJ2-7 TRBV27 17 . TRBD2 TGTGCCAGCAGTTTGTTGATGTCGAGCGGGGTCGAGAACGAGCAGTACTTC CASSLLMSSGVENEQYF
TRBJ2-1 TRBV29-1 18 . TRBD2 TGCAGCGTTGGCCGGGGGACAGACGGGACTAGCGGGAGGAATGAGCAGTTCTTC CSVGRGTDGTSGRNEQFF
TRBJ2-3 TRBV5-6 16 . TRBD2 TGTGCCAGCACCTCTCCGATCGCTAGCGGGAGGGATACGCAGTATTTT CASTSPIASGRDTQYF
TRBJ2-2 TRBV7-8 16 . . TGTGCCAGCAGCTTTACCTATGACACCTACACCGGGGAGCTGTTTTTT CASSFTYDTYTGELFF
TRBJ1-6 TRBV25-1 12 once . TGTGCCGTGCAGGCGATAAATTCACCCCTCCACTTT CAVQAINSPLHF
TRBJ2-6 TRBV9 13 . . TGTGCCAGCGGGAGCTCTGGGGCCAACGTCCTGACTTTC CASGSSGANVLTF
TRBJ1-2 TRBV19 14 . . TGTGCCAGTAGTACCCAGACACGTAACTATGGCTACACCTTC CASSTQTRNYGYTF
TRBJ2-7 TRBV29-1 14 . . TGCAGCGCCGTAAGCGGGCTAAGCTCCTACGAGCAGTACTTC CSAVSGLSSYEQYF
TRBJ2-5 TRBV21-1 15 . . TGTGCCAGCCCCCTTTTACAGGGGGAAGGGGAGACCCAGTACTTC CASPLLQGEGETQYF
TRBJ1-4 TRBV12-5 16 . . TGTGCTAGTGGTTTGGTAGCAACAGCTCGGAATGAAAAACTGTTTTTT CASGLVATARNEKLFF
TRBJ1-5 TRBV6-5 13 . . TGTGCCAGCAAAAAGAGTTTGAATCAGCCCCAGCATTTT CASKKSLNQPQHF
TRBJ1-3 TRBV29-1 13 . . TGCAGCGTTGTTAGGGGGACTGGAAACACCATATATTTT CSVVRGTGNTIYF
TRBJ2-7 TRBV7-6 14 . TRBD1 TGTGCCAGCAGCCTGGGACAGGGGAGGTCGCCTCGGTACTTC CASSLGQGRSPRYF
TRBJ2-7 TRBV18 15 . TRBD2 TGTGCCAGCTCCCAAACCGGGACTAGCGGACACGAGCAGTACTTC CASSQTGTSGHEQYF